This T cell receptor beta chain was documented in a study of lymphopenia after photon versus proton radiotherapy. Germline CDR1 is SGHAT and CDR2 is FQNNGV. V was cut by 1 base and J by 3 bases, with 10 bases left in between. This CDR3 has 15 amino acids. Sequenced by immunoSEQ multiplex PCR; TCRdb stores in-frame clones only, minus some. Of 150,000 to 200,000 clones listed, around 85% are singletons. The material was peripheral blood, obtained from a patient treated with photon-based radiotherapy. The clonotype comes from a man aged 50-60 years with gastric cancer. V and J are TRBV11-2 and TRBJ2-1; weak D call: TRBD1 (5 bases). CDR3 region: CASSLGRQSYNEQFF. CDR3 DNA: TGTGCCAGCAGCTTAGGGAGACAGAGCTACAATGAGCAGTTCTTC.